Listed here are 4 T cell receptor beta chains from one sample, sequenced in a study of T cells in Graves' hyperthyroidism and ophthalmopathy. Amplification yielded TCR beta CDR3 regions, with RNA transcripts as the source. A first-round RT-PCR of the TCR CDR3 used the HTBI primer set. From the multiplex PCR reads, TCRdb called clonotypes with MiXCR, one entry per CDR3 protein. Here the sample spans some 300,000 distinct CDR3 sequences, roughly a fifth being singletons. Sequences were obtained from blood. The origin of the receptors is a man in his fifties with Graves' ophthalmopathy.

The CDR3: CASRGTANTGELFF. For the CDR3, the DNA is TGTGCCAGCAGGGGGACAGCGAACACCGGGGAGCTGTTTTTT. The V and J genes are TRBV6-1 and TRBJ2-2; 7 bases line up with TRBD1. The V and J ends lost 6 bases and 0 bases, in that order; junction bases with no gene match: 1. CDR3 size: 14 residues. Looked up from germline, CDR1 is MNHNS and CDR2 is SASEGT.

This clonotype was detected ten times or more. A read error may produce the germline difference seen at one junction end. The J gene is TRBJ2-7, the V gene TRBV12-3 or TRBV12-4; no definite D call. The length of the CDR3 is 13 residues. The CDR3 region has the DNA TGTGCCAGCAGCTTAGGCGGATCCTACGAGCAGTACTTC. Translated: CASSLGGSYEQYF.

This clonotype was counted only a few times. V and J are TRBV9 and TRBJ2-6; perhaps TRBD2 as D (6 bases). This CDR3 has 15 amino acids. Germline values: CDR1 SGDLS, CDR2 YYNGEE. The V end was cut by 5 bases, the J end by 3 bases, with 12 bases between. CDR3 DNA: TGTGCCAGCAGGGAGGGAGCTGATGGGGCCAACGTCCTGACTTTC. This codes for CASREGADGANVLTF.

This clonotype was counted many times. The gene calls are TRBV12-3 or TRBV12-4 and TRBJ1-1; D remains unclear. CDR3 length: 15 residues. The germline V and J ends were trimmed by 7 bases and 11 bases, with 26 bases remaining between them. DNA of the CDR3: TGTGCCAGCACTATGATATTGGTCCGTAAAAGTAGGGCTTTCTTT. This translates into CASTMILVRKSRAFF.